This T cell receptor (beta chain) was found in a study of T cells in Graves' hyperthyroidism and ophthalmopathy. Investigators excluded patients with uncontrolled infection, other autoimmune disease, pregnancy or lactation. The authors took PBMCs from roughly 10 ml fresh peripheral blood. A word on this clonotype: No antigen is known for it.

Germline CDR1 is GTSNPN and CDR2 is SVGIG (reference sequence). The V gene lost 2 bases and the J gene lost 4 bases, with 6 bases spanning the gap. CDR3 size: 12 residues. Study findings and constraints: Among thyroid clonotypes expanded above 0.001, most also appeared in blood. By a 13 V-J model, ophthalmopathy was set apart from stable hyperthyroidism.

The CDR3 regions of TCR beta were amplified from RNA transcripts. During a first-round RT-PCR of the TCR CDR3, the HTBI primer set was used. Each CDR3 protein gets one entry after TCRdb re-called the multiplex PCR reads with MiXCR. The sample gives roughly 160,000 distinct CDR3 sequences, over 8% of which show up once; around 20% is in the top ten. Sequencing was done on a sample of blood. The chain employs TRBV30 and TRBJ1-3; D is unclear. The source of this sequence is a woman between 18 and 30 years old with Graves' hyperthyroidism that later progressed to Graves' ophthalmopathy. CDR3 sequence reads: CAWSPPGNTIYF. The CDR3 DNA reads as TGTGCCTGGAGTCCCCCCGGAAACACCATATATTTT.